The 18 T cell receptor beta chains presented below share a single source sample, sequenced in a study of blood T cell repertoires in COVID-19. TCRdb's copy holds only in-frame clones and misses some; the assay was immunoSEQ multiplex PCR. Of approximately 99,000 clones listed, approximately 88% are singletons. Sequencing was done on a sample of peripheral blood. Receptor source: a human donor in a cohort sampled during active COVID-19.

V usage is TRBV5-1 and J usage is TRBJ2-3; a possible D gene is TRBD2 (6 bases). The V end lost 4 bases, the J end lost 4 bases, and 13 bases lay between the germline ends. The CDR3 extends over 14 amino acids. Germline CDR1 is SGHRS and CDR2 is YFSETQ. The CDR3 sequence is CASSTRGQPDTQYF. In DNA, the CDR3 is TGCGCCAGCAGCACGCGGGGCCAGCCAGATACGCAGTATTTT.

The chain combines TRBV14 with TRBJ2-1; TRBD2 might be the D (7 bases). CDR1 and CDR2 from the germline V gene are SGHDN and FVKESK. The CDR3 spans 15 residues. The germline V and J ends were trimmed by 6 bases and 5 bases, with 17 bases remaining between them. The CDR3 DNA reads TGTGCCAGCAGTCCGTTTCTGCGGGGGCACAATGAGCAGTTCTTC. Translation gives CASSPFLRGHNEQFF.

The chain couples TRBV27 to TRBJ1-6; tentatively, D is TRBD1 (5 bases). V was pared by 3 bases and J by 5 bases, with 11 bases between. Germline CDR1 reads MNHEY; CDR2 reads SMNVEV (reference sequence). CDR3 length equals 15 residues. CDR3 nucleotides: TGTGCCAGCAGTTTGGCCACAGGTGATAATTCACCCCTCCACTTT. It encodes CASSLATGDNSPLHF.

This chain uses TRBV19 with TRBJ1-1, with D perhaps matching TRBD1 (5 bases). CDR1 LNHDA and CDR2 SQIVND come from the germline V gene (reference sequence). The CDR3 length is 15 residues. Trimming removed 1 base at V and 1 base at J, with 10 bases between. The chain's CDR3 is CASSIGGAENTEAFF. The CDR3, as DNA: TGTGCCAGTAGTATAGGCGGGGCCGAGAACACTGAAGCTTTCTTT.

This chain uses TRBV3-1 (or the pseudogene TRBV3-2) with TRBJ2-2; perhaps TRBD1 as D (5 bases). Germline V lookup: CDR1 LGHDT, CDR2 YNNKEL (reference sequence). The ends were cut back, 7 bases at V and 8 bases at J, with 11 bases in the middle. The CDR3 contains 12 residues. CDR3 in amino acids: CASNRRVGELFF. The CDR3 DNA reads TGTGCCAGCAACCGCAGGGTGGGGGAGCTGTTTTTT.

This clone appeared once. V usage is TRBV27 and J usage is TRBJ2-6; D might be TRBD2 (5 bases). Germline CDR1 reads MNHEY; CDR2 reads SMNVEV (reference sequence). With 3 bases removed from V and 0 bases from J, the gap between germline ends came to 6 bases. The CDR3 consists of 15 residues. CDR3 loop: CASSFGVSGANVLTF. The DNA of the CDR3 is TGTGCCAGCAGTTTCGGGGTCTCTGGGGCCAACGTCCTGACTTTC.

This clone was picked up one time. The chain carries TRBV28 and TRBJ2-2; D remains ambiguous. Trimming took off 5 bases at V and 5 bases at J, with 6 bases between the two ends. Per the germline V gene, CDR1 is MDHEN and CDR2 is SYDVKM. The CDR3 totals 12 residues. CDR3 loop: CASSQITGELFF. CDR3 nucleotide sequence: TGTGCCAGCAGTCAGATAACCGGGGAGCTGTTTTTT.

The genes are TRBV7-9 and TRBJ2-7; 9 bases align to TRBD2. The V gene end was trimmed by 1 base and the J gene end by 3 bases; junction bases not matched to a gene: 4. This CDR3 is 15 amino acids long. Germline lookup yields CDR1 SEHNR and CDR2 FQNEAQ (reference sequence). CDR3: CASSLVLAGIYEQYF. CDR3 coding DNA: TGTGCCAGCAGCTTAGTGCTAGCGGGAATCTACGAGCAGTACTTC.

The chain combines TRBV28 with TRBJ2-2; D is unresolved. This CDR3 spans 15 amino acids. V was trimmed by 2 bases and J by 2 bases, leaving 9 bases between them. Germline V gene lookup returns CDR1 MDHEN and CDR2 SYDVKM. The CDR3 sequence is CASSLNQINTGELFF. The CDR3 nucleotides are TGTGCCAGCAGTTTAAACCAGATTAACACCGGGGAGCTGTTTTTT.

CDR3 amino acids: CASRPGQVQNEKLFF. The DNA of the CDR3 is TGTGCCAGCAGACCGGGACAGGTTCAGAATGAAAAACTGTTTTTT. The chain has TRBV6-5 and TRBJ1-4; TRBD1 matches 8 bases. Germline trimming cut 6 bases from V and 5 bases from J; bases unmatched to any gene: 8. Per germline, CDR1 MNHEY and CDR2 SVGAGI. The CDR3 runs 15 residues.

V is TRBV7-9 and J is TRBJ1-2; D is uncertain. Germline V gene data show CDR1 as SEHNR and CDR2 as FQNEAQ (reference sequence). The CDR3 extends over 16 amino acids. The V and J ends lost 2 bases and 8 bases respectively, with 21 bases between them. The DNA of the CDR3 is TGTGCCAGCAGCTTACGGGTCGGCAGCGGGCGGGGAGGCTACACCTTC. As protein: CASSLRVGSGRGGYTF.

V usage is TRBV4-1 and J usage is TRBJ2-1; D ambiguous. Germline CDR1 reads MGHRA; CDR2 reads YSYEKL. V lost 4 bases to trimming and J lost 6 bases, with 13 bases between them. The CDR3 has 14 residues. Here the CDR3 reads CASSPATWSNEQFF. CDR3 coding DNA: TGCGCCAGCAGCCCAGCTACTTGGAGCAATGAGCAGTTCTTC.

The chain employs TRBV5-1 and TRBJ1-1, with D possibly being TRBD1 (6 bases). Per the germline V gene, CDR1 is SGHRS and CDR2 is YFSETQ. The CDR3 loop spans 16 amino acids. V dropped 4 bases and J dropped 1 base, with 17 bases sitting between them. The CDR3 loop is CASSPVVTGPNTEAFF. The DNA for the CDR3 is TGCGCCAGCAGCCCTGTAGTGACAGGCCCGAACACTGAAGCTTTCTTT.

This clone was seen only once. The chain carries TRBV18 and TRBJ2-2, with D possibly being TRBD1 (6 bases). The V gene lost 5 bases and the J gene lost 8 bases, with 18 bases spanning the gap. CDR1 and CDR2 (germline): KGHSH, LQKENI. This CDR3 spans 15 amino acids. The CDR3 protein is CASSMGQVEVGELFF. CDR3 DNA: TGTGCCAGCTCAATGGGACAAGTCGAAGTGGGGGAGCTGTTTTTT.

This CDR3 reads CASSQEGTGRTGTQYF. In DNA, the CDR3 is TGCGCCAGCAGCCAAGAAGGTACCGGGAGGACGGGTACGCAGTATTTT. This sequence joins TRBV4-1 and TRBJ2-3; TRBD2 matches at 7 bases. Germline CDR1 is MGHRA and CDR2 is YSYEKL. The CDR3 covers 16 residues. Trimming cost V 0 bases and J 8 bases; bases outside gene matches: 11.

V and J are TRBV5-1 and TRBJ1-6; TRBD1 aligns across 8 bases. CDR3 length: 17 residues. The ends lost 7 bases at V and 8 bases at J; junction bases unmatched: 17. The V gene's germline CDR1 is SGHRS and CDR2 YFSETQ. CDR3 region: CASRTSLPGQEYSPLHF. CDR3 bases: TGCGCCAGCCGTACTTCACTACCGGGACAGGAATATTCACCCCTCCACTTT.

With regard to this clone: Other nucleotide sequences in the sample specify the same CDR3. The rearrangement links TRBV19 to TRBJ1-5, with 10 bases lining up with TRBD1. The CDR3 runs 15 residues. After removal of 5 bases from V and 4 bases from J, the junction contained 5 bases not matched to a gene. Germline CDR1 is LNHDA and CDR2 is SQIVND (reference sequence). The CDR3 sequence is CASSPWGQGNQPQHF. The CDR3 DNA is TGTGCCAGTAGTCCCTGGGGACAGGGGAATCAGCCCCAGCATTTT.

The V and J genes are TRBV2 and TRBJ2-3, with 12 nucleotides matching TRBD2. The V segment lost 6 bases and the J segment 4 bases; nucleotides outside the gene matches: 5. CDR3 length equals 15 residues. From germline, CDR1 is SNHLY and CDR2 FYNNEI. The CDR3 sequence: CASRRLAGVADTQYF. The DNA for the CDR3 is TGTGCCAGCAGGAGACTAGCGGGAGTAGCAGATACGCAGTATTTT.